The 8 T cell receptor beta chains in this list originate from one sample, sequenced in a study of human T cells and chemical hapten exposure. Via MiXCR, TCRdb re-called the RACE reads, giving one row per CDR3 protein. This sample has 50,000 to 75,000 distinct CDR3 sequences; 9.5% to 11% occur once, and the top ten carry more than 2%. Noted time point: patch test 3, about 24 weeks after DPC sensitization. Specified treatment: therapeutic diphenylcyclopropenone sensitization with weekly scalp DPC. The material was whole blood, obtained in connection with sensitization to the hapten diphenylcyclopropenone (DPC). Receptors were obtained from a woman in her thirties with alopecia areata. Some clones in this sample may be carry-over from other donors' samples.

The chain couples TRBV30 to TRBJ2-7; a weak D match, TRBD2 (7 bases). The germline V gene encodes CDR1 GTSNPN and CDR2 SVGIG (reference sequence). The CDR3 loop spans 11 amino acids. The V end lost 8 bases, the J end lost 6 bases, and 14 bases lay between the germline ends. The CDR3: CARKRGGEQYF. CDR3 in DNA: TGTGCCCGGAAAAGGGGGGGCGAGCAGTACTTC.

This clonotype was observed many times. The gene calls are TRBV3-1 and TRBJ1-5; D may be TRBD1 (6 bases). The V end was cut by 1 base, the J end by 0 bases, with 13 bases between. Germline V gene lookup returns CDR1 LGHDT and CDR2 YNNKEL (reference sequence). The CDR3 is 17 amino acids. CDR3 nucleotide sequence: TGTGCCAGCAGCCAAGGCGGGGGCGCGGGTAGCAATCAGCCCCAGCATTTT. Its protein is CASSQGGGAGSNQPQHF.

The table lists this clonotype with a few counts. This sequence joins TRBV20-1 and TRBJ1-3, with 7 positions matching TRBD1. This CDR3 contains 16 residues. Germline loops: CDR1 DFQATT, CDR2 SNEGSKA (reference sequence). J lost 2 bases, V lost 0 bases, and 7 bases had no gene match. The CDR3 sequence is CSARDHLTGTGNTIYF. For the CDR3, the DNA is TGCAGTGCTAGAGACCACCTGACAGGGACTGGAAACACCATATATTTT.

V is TRBV20-1 and J is TRBJ2-3; 14 bases align to TRBD2. V gave up 5 bases and J gave up 4 bases; unmatched junction bases: 8. Germline CDR1 reads DFQATT; CDR2 reads SNEGSKA (reference sequence). The CDR3 extends over 16 amino acids. The CDR3 here is CSALNRLAGGPDTQYF. The CDR3, as DNA: TGCAGTGCTCTCAACCGACTAGCGGGGGGGCCAGATACGCAGTATTTT.

V usage is TRBV28 and J usage is TRBJ1-3; D not certain. Germline CDR1 and CDR2: MDHEN and SYDVKM. The CDR3 runs 16 residues. V gave up 3 bases and J gave up 0 bases, with 12 bases separating them. The CDR3 coding sequence is TGTGCCAGCAGTTTGGGTATCGTGGCCTCTGGAAACACCATATATTTT. Translation: CASSLGIVASGNTIYF.

This clonotype showed up just a few times. This chain uses TRBV6-6 with TRBJ2-3, with no clear D. The ends were cut back, 0 bases at V and 1 base at J, with 11 bases in the middle. This CDR3 is 16 amino acids long. The germline V gene has CDR1 MNHNY and CDR2 SVGAGI (reference sequence). Here the CDR3 DNA reads TGTGCCAGCAGTTACTCGATTTCTAGACGCACAGATACGCAGTATTTT. Its translation is CASSYSISRRTDTQYF.

This chain links TRBV23-1 with TRBJ2-3, with D possibly TRBD1 on 6 matching bases. TRBV23-1 is marked as an open reading frame, function uncertain. Trimming left V 7 bases short and J 0 bases short, with 20 bases between. This CDR3 region has 17 residues. CDR3 loop: CASILSKGHTSTDTQYF. In DNA form, the CDR3 reads TGCGCCAGCATCCTTTCCAAGGGACACACTAGCACAGATACGCAGTATTTT.

The table lists this clonotype with many counts. This sequence joins TRBV12-5 and TRBJ1-5; TRBD1 matches 7 bases. V dropped 0 bases and J dropped 7; count of bases not matched to a gene: 6. Germline V lookup: CDR1 LGHNT, CDR2 FRNRAP. The CDR3 length is 15 residues. The CDR3 reads CASGLVQGGFQPQHF. DNA for the CDR3: TGTGCTAGTGGTTTGGTGCAAGGGGGCTTCCAGCCCCAGCATTTT.